Included here is one T cell receptor (beta chain) sequence, with context. Its antigen is still unknown. This entry comes from a study of cytomegalovirus exposure and HLA in healthy donors. Study-level information: As released early, the data held 85 million to 95 million unique TCRs from HLA-typed donors. Whole-study findings and limits: Fewer N-insertions (relative to the approximately 700-donor mean) were reportedly seen in an Asian-associated ancestry cluster in a later analysis.

Primers included in the PCR were 60 Vbeta and 13 Jbeta primers. Method: immunoSEQ multiplex PCR; TCRdb's copy keeps in-frame clones and lacks some. The sample lists 91,000 or so clones, less than 85% seen once, with around 5.3% in the top ten. This CDR3 is built from 14 residues. The germline V gene encodes CDR1 MDHEN and CDR2 SYDVKM. After removal of 6 bases from V and 0 bases from J, the junction contained 2 bases not matched to a gene. Donors likely had unrecorded immune exposures despite being nominally healthy when sampled. The origin of this receptor is a man aged 25 to 45 in good health and CMV-seropositive. What was sequenced was PBMCs. This chain connects TRBV28 to TRBJ2-7; 10 bases match TRBD1. CDR3 nucleotide sequence: TGTGCCAGCAGAAGGGACAGGGGCTCCTACGAGCAGTACTTC. Translating it yields CASRRDRGSYEQYF.